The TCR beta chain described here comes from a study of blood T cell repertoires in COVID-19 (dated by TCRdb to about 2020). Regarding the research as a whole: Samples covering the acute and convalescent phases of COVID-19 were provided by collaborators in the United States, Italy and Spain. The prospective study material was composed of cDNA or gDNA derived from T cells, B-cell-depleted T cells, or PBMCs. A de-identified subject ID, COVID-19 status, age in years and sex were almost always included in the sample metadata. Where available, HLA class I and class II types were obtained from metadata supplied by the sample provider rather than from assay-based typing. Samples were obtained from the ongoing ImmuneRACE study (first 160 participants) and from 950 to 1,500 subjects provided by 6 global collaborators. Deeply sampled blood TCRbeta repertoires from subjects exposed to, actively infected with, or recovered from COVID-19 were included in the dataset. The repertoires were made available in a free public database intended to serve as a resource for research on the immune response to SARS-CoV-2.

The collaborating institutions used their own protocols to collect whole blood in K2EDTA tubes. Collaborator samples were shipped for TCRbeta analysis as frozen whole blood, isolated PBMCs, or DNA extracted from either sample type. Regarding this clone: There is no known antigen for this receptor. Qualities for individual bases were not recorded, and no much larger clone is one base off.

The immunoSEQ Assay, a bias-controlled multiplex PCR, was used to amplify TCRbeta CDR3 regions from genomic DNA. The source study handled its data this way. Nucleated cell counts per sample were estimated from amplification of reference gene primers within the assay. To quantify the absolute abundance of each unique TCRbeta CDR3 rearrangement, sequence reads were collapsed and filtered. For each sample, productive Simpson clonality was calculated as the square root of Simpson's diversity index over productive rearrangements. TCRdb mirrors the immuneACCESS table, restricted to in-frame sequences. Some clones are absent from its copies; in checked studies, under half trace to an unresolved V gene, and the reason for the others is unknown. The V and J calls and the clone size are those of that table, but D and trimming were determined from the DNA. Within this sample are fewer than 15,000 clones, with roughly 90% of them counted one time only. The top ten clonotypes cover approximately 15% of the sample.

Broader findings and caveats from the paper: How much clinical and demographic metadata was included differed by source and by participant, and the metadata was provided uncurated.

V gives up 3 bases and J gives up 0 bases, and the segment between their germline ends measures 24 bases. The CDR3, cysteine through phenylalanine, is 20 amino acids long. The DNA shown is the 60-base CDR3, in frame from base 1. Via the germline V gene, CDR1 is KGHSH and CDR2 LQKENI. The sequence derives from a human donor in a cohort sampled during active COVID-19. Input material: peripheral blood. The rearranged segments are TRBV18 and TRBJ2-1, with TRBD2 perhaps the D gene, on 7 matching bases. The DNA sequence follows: TGTGCCAGCTCACCGAGGGGGGGCCGAACGAACCCTGGCTCCTACAATGAGCAGTTCTTC. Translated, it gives CASSPRGGRTNPGSYNEQFF.